Each of the 19 T cell receptor beta chains below was sequenced from the same sample in a study of STAT3 mutations in large granular lymphocyte leukemia. No antigen is known for these receptors. Measured with immunoSEQ multiplex PCR; TCRdb has only the in-frame clones, and not every one. The sample has tens of thousands of clones; about 81% are singletons. Study-level findings and limits: In T-cell large granular lymphocyte leukemia, about half of patients showed multiple immunodominant subclonotypes.

The sample was PBMCs. The source of these receptors is a human donor with T large granular lymphocyte leukemia. Some clones in this sample may be carry-over from other donors' samples.

The chain links TRBV6-6 to TRBJ2-5; D is possibly TRBD1 (5 bases). Between the trimmed V and J ends, which lost 8 bases and 5 bases, there was a span of 12 bases. The CDR3 extends over 12 amino acids. Germline V gives CDR1 MNHNY, CDR2 SVGAGI (reference sequence). CDR3 sequence reads: CASGATSETQYF. The DNA of the CDR3 is TGTGCCAGCGGGGCTACCAGCGAGACCCAGTACTTC.

V is TRBV18 and J is TRBJ1-1, with 8 bases aligning to TRBD1. The junction had 5 bases not matched to a gene; V was cut back by 0 bases and J by 8 bases. This CDR3 has 14 residues. CDR1 and CDR2 (germline): KGHSH, LQKENI. The CDR3 is CASSPPSTGAEAFF. The CDR3 DNA is TGTGCCAGCTCACCACCCTCGACAGGGGCAGAAGCTTTCTTT.

The chain is built from TRBV5-1 and TRBJ1-4; D is possibly TRBD1 (5 bases). Per germline, CDR1 SGHRS and CDR2 YFSETQ. The CDR3 has 14 residues. Trimming removed 5 bases at V and 8 bases at J, with 16 bases between. The CDR3 sequence is CASSSGGGGEKLFF. CDR3 sequence (DNA): TGCGCCAGCAGTTCTGGGGGGGGAGGAGAAAAACTGTTTTTT.

The table lists this clone with a few counts. The chain uses TRBV6-4 and TRBJ1-6, with unresolved D. This CDR3 is 14 amino acids long. V gave up 5 bases and J gave up 7 bases, with 12 bases separating them. From germline, CDR1 is MRHNA and CDR2 SNTAGT. The CDR3 sequence is CASSPSAVNSPLHF. CDR3 nucleotide sequence: TGTGCCAGCAGTCCCTCGGCAGTGAATTCACCCCTCCACTTT.

The chain carries TRBV7-8 and TRBJ2-5; 11 nucleotides agree with TRBD2. The junction had 6 bases not matched to a gene; V was cut back by 5 bases and J by 4 bases. The CDR3 extends over 15 amino acids. CDR1 and CDR2 from the germline V gene are SGHVS and FQNEAQ. The CDR3 is CASSEVAGGRETQYF. Written as DNA, the CDR3 is TGTGCCAGCAGCGAAGTAGCGGGGGGGCGAGAGACCCAGTACTTC.

This chain joins TRBV5-1 and TRBJ1-6; D gene unclear. With 1 base removed from V and 10 bases from J, the gap between germline ends came to 6 bases. This CDR3 is 12 amino acids long. Germline CDR1 SGHRS, CDR2 YFSETQ. CDR3 sequence reads: CASSLPGSPLHF. The CDR3 DNA reads as TGCGCCAGCAGCTTGCCGGGATCACCCCTCCACTTT.

The chain combines TRBV23-1 with TRBJ2-2; TRBD2 is a possible D gene (5 bases). TRBV23-1 is marked as an open reading frame, function uncertain. Between the trimmed V and J ends, which lost 4 bases and 2 bases, there was a span of 17 bases. This CDR3 has 17 amino acids. CDR3 loop: CASSPPSGGPNTGELFF. As DNA, the CDR3 is TGCGCCAGCAGTCCACCCAGTGGAGGCCCTAACACCGGGGAGCTGTTTTTT.

The chain has TRBV29-1 and TRBJ1-2; no clear D gene. In germline, CDR1 is SQVTM, CDR2 ANQGSEA. The length of the CDR3 is 13 residues. Deletions cut 2 bases from V and 2 bases from J, with 9 bases between. In DNA form, the CDR3 reads TGCAGCGTTGAAAAAGCGAGCAACTATGGCTACACCTTC. Protein: CSVEKASNYGYTF.

This rearrangement joins TRBV5-5 to TRBJ2-5; D remains unclear. The ends were cut back, 1 base at V and 2 bases at J, with 9 bases in the middle. Germline CDR1 and CDR2: SGHKS and YYEKEE (reference sequence). The CDR3 length is 14 residues. For the CDR3, the DNA is TGTGCCAGCAGCTTGATTTACGATCAAGAGACCCAGTACTTC. Translation: CASSLIYDQETQYF.

This clone has only one observation. The J gene is TRBJ1-2, the V gene TRBV6-1, with D unclear. Trimming stripped 0 bases from V and 2 bases from J, with 10 bases between. The germline V gene encodes CDR1 MNHNS and CDR2 SASEGT. This CDR3 spans 15 amino acids. The CDR3: CASSEAGGSNYGYTF. CDR3 nucleotides: TGTGCCAGCAGTGAAGCCGGAGGGTCCAACTATGGCTACACCTTC.

V gene TRBV6-5 combines with J gene TRBJ1-5; D is ambiguous. V shed 5 bases and J shed 4 bases, with 12 bases lying between them. This CDR3 is 14 amino acids long. Germline V gene sequence: CDR1 MNHEY, CDR2 SVGAGI. The CDR3 region is CASSPNTVNQPQHF. CDR3 coding DNA: TGTGCCAGCAGTCCCAACACCGTTAATCAGCCCCAGCATTTT.

The genes are TRBV7-2 and TRBJ1-1; 7 nucleotides agree with TRBD1. The CDR3 spans 14 residues. The germline V gene has CDR1 SGHTA and CDR2 FQGNSA. With V trimmed by 5 bases and J by 5 bases, 8 bases remained unmatched. The CDR3 nucleotides are TGTGCCAGCAGCCCACAGGGGACTTCGACTGAAGCTTTCTTT. It is translated as CASSPQGTSTEAFF.

V gene TRBV7-8 combines with J gene TRBJ2-1; D unresolved. The V and J ends lost 0 bases and 8 bases respectively, with 8 bases between them. From germline, CDR1 is SGHVS and CDR2 FQNEAQ. The CDR3 has 13 amino acids. The CDR3 sequence: CASSLAGQDEQFF. CDR3 nucleotides: TGTGCCAGCAGCTTAGCGGGTCAGGATGAGCAGTTCTTC.

This clone was detected only a few times. V and J are TRBV5-1 and TRBJ2-4; 11 bases agree with TRBD2. The CDR3 extends over 16 amino acids. Trimming removed 1 base from V and 7 bases from J; junction bases left unmatched: 7. Germline V CDR1 and CDR2: SGHRS, YFSETQ. CDR3 sequence reads: CASSLTLAGGGNIQYF. The CDR3 DNA reads as TGCGCCAGCAGCTTGACCCTAGCGGGGGGAGGGAACATTCAGTACTTC. Complete variable domain (other parts from reference TRBV5-1 and TRBJ2-4): KAGVTQTPRYLIKTRGQQVTLSCSPISGHRSVSWYQQTPGQGLQFLFEYFSETQRNKGNFPGRFSGRQFSNSRSEMNVSTLELGDSALYLCASSLTLAGGGNIQYFGAGTRLSVL.

This clone was seen a few times. The chain links TRBV6-5 to TRBJ2-1; tentatively, D is TRBD1 (5 bases). Trimming stripped 5 bases from V and 1 base from J, with 12 bases between. The CDR3 loop spans 15 amino acids. Germline V gene data show CDR1 as MNHEY and CDR2 as SVGAGI. For the CDR3, the DNA is TGTGCCAGCAGTCCCCAGGGAAGGTCCTACAATGAGCAGTTCTTC. Encoded protein: CASSPQGRSYNEQFF.

The V and J genes are TRBV5-1 and TRBJ2-1; 9 positions agree with TRBD1. V gave up 3 bases and J gave up 3 bases; unmatched junction bases: 7. This CDR3 is 16 amino acids long. CDR1 and CDR2 (germline): SGHRS, YFSETQ. In nucleotides, the CDR3 is TGCGCCAGCAGCTCCCCCGGGACAGGGAACTACAATGAGCAGTTCTTC. It specifies CASSSPGTGNYNEQFF.

CDR3 nucleotide sequence: TGTGCCAGCAGCCCGGGACAGGGAACTAATGAAAAACTGTTTTTT. Translation gives CASSPGQGTNEKLFF. The genes are TRBV7-9 and TRBJ1-4, with TRBD1 matching 9 bases. Germline CDR1 reads SEHNR; CDR2 reads FQNEAQ (reference sequence). The V segment lost 5 bases and the J segment 1 base; nucleotides outside the gene matches: 2. This CDR3 is 15 amino acids long.

This chain connects TRBV6-6 to TRBJ2-7; D remains unclear. Germline assignment: CDR1 MNHNY and CDR2 SVGAGI (reference sequence). This CDR3 has 14 residues. The V and J ends lost 3 bases and 3 bases respectively, with 12 bases between them. The CDR3 sequence is CASSYSPLVYEQYV. In nucleotides, the CDR3 is TGTGCCAGCAGTTATTCCCCCCTTGTCTACGAGCAGTACGTC.

This chain uses TRBV7-9 with TRBJ2-2, with 10 positions matching TRBD2. Germline CDR1 SEHNR, CDR2 FQNEAQ (reference sequence). This CDR3 spans 18 amino acids. Losses at the gene ends were 2 bases for V and 4 bases for J; bases not matched to a gene: 10. CDR3 sequence (DNA): TGTGCCAGCAGCTTACGTAGCGGGGGGCCGATTCGCACCGGGGAGCTGTTTTTT. This codes for CASSLRSGGPIRTGELFF.